This T cell receptor beta chain was sequenced for a study of human T cells and chemical hapten exposure. About the study: Patch tests of 0.01% DPC on the upper back were read at 6 days. The study's findings and limits: After DPC sensitization, TCRs above 1 in 1000 frequency showed no change. Expanded TCRs created a significantly greater count of big CDR3 similarity clusters than controls did.

The library labeled individual cDNA molecules by adding unique molecular identifiers to them. One entry per CDR3 protein, called by TCRdb with MiXCR from the RACE reads. The sample records 360,000 or so distinct CDR3 sequences, roughly 6% being singletons. Deletions cut 7 bases from V and 4 bases from J, with 7 bases between. The germline CDR1 and CDR2 sequences are MNHEY and SVGAGI. The CDR3 has 12 amino acids. This clonotype was counted ten times or more. Its specificity is unknown. Time point denoted: patch test 2, 6 weeks after DPC sensitization. Specified treatment: therapeutic diphenylcyclopropenone sensitization with weekly scalp DPC.

The chain employs TRBV6-5 and TRBJ2-2, with D hard to call. The sample was whole blood, taken in connection with sensitization to the hapten diphenylcyclopropenone (DPC). The TCR originated in a young woman with alopecia areata. Some clones in this sample may be carry-over from other donors' samples. This chain's CDR3 is CASKSVTGELFF. DNA for the CDR3: TGTGCCAGCAAATCCGTCACCGGGGAGCTGTTTTTT.